The 23 T cell receptor beta chains below come from one sample, sequenced in a study of cytomegalovirus exposure and HLA in healthy donors. 60 Vbeta and 13 Jbeta primers were used in PCR. Produced via immunoSEQ multiplex PCR; TCRdb's table is partial and in-frame only. The sample holds 160,000 or so clones, approximately 80% seen once. Sequenced material: PBMCs. These receptors were taken from a male donor in good health and CMV-seronegative.

The rearrangement joins TRBV9 to TRBJ2-7; TRBD2 agrees at 8 bases. The CDR3 has 15 amino acids. Germline V gene sequence: CDR1 SGDLS, CDR2 YYNGEE. The ends lost 3 bases at V and 5 bases at J; junction bases unmatched: 10. CDR3: CASSASPGRGHEQYF. The DNA of the CDR3 is TGTGCCAGCAGCGCGAGCCCCGGGAGGGGACACGAGCAGTACTTC.

This clone appeared a single time. The chain has TRBV4-3 and TRBJ2-7, with 7 bases identical to TRBD1. Trimming at V came to 4 bases and at J to 0 bases, leaving 6 bases not matched to a gene. Germline assignment: CDR1 LGHNA and CDR2 YSLEER. CDR3 length equals 15 residues. CDR3 sequence reads: CASSLSWDSSYEQYF. CDR3 sequence (DNA): TGCGCCAGCAGCCTGTCCTGGGACAGCTCCTACGAGCAGTACTTC.

The CDR3 region has the DNA TGTGCCAGCAGCGTGACCACCGGGGGCAATGAGCAGTTCTTC. Translation gives CASSVTTGGNEQFF. The chain employs TRBV7-9 and TRBJ2-1, with D perhaps matching TRBD2 (6 bases). Germline V lookup: CDR1 SEHNR, CDR2 FQNEAQ (reference sequence). V gave up 5 bases and J gave up 6 bases, with 14 bases separating them. CDR3 size: 14 residues. Looking up the rest from reference TRBV7-9 and TRBJ2-1 gives the full variable domain: DTGVSQNPRHKITKRGQNVTFRCDPISEHNRLYWYRQTLGQGPEFLTYFQNEAQLEKSRLLSDRFSAERPKGSFSTLEIQRTEQGDSAMYLCASSVTTGGNEQFFGPGTRLTVL.

The chain joins TRBV28 to TRBJ2-7; 7 positions agree with TRBD1. This CDR3 region has 14 residues. The junction had 6 bases not matched to a gene; V was cut back by 5 bases and J by 2 bases. Germline CDR1 is MDHEN and CDR2 is SYDVKM. The CDR3 DNA is TGTGCCAGCAGTAGGACAGGTCAGGCCTACGAGCAGTACTTC. As protein: CASSRTGQAYEQYF. The variable domain in full, completed from reference TRBV28 and TRBJ2-7, reads DVKVTQSSRYLVKRTGEKVFLECVQDMDHENMFWYRQDPGLGLRLIYFSYDVKMKEKGDIPEGYSVSREKKERFSLILESASTNQTSMYLCASSRTGQAYEQYFGPGTRLTVT.

The V and J genes are TRBV7-2 and TRBJ2-7; TRBD2 matches at 10 bases. V shed 1 base and J 4 bases; nucleotides not matched to a gene: 4. The CDR3 consists of 15 residues. Germline CDR1 is SGHTA and CDR2 is FQGNSA. CDR3 bases: TGTGCCAGCAGCTTAGGGAGCGGGGGGGCATACGAGCAGTACTTC. It codes for CASSLGSGGAYEQYF.

This chain uses TRBV5-4 with TRBJ2-2; possible D gene TRBD1, 5 bases. Per germline, CDR1 SGHNT and CDR2 YYREEE (reference sequence). With 1 base removed from V and 8 bases from J, the gap between germline ends came to 9 bases. This CDR3 contains 13 residues. CDR3 protein: CASSLTGPGELFF. As DNA, the CDR3 is TGTGCCAGCAGCTTGACAGGCCCAGGGGAGCTGTTTTTT.

This clone came up a few times. The rearrangement links TRBV11-1 to TRBJ1-1; TRBD1 matches at 7 bases. Germline assignment: CDR1 SGHAT and CDR2 FQDESV (reference sequence). Trimming cost V 7 bases and J 2 bases; bases outside gene matches: 4. There are 13 residues in the CDR3. CDR3 nucleotides: TGTGCCAGCAAGAGGGGGCTAAACACTGAAGCTTTCTTT. This sequence encodes CASKRGLNTEAFF.

The V and J genes are TRBV7-9 and TRBJ2-7, with D possibly being TRBD2 (5 bases). The ends were cut back, 3 bases at V and 0 bases at J, with 12 bases in the middle. CDR1 is SEHNR and CDR2 is FQNEAQ in the germline V gene (reference sequence). This CDR3 spans 15 amino acids. The DNA of the CDR3 is TGTGCCAGCAGCTTGAGGGAGTTGAGCTCCTACGAGCAGTACTTC. This translates into CASSLRELSSYEQYF.

The gene calls are TRBV5-1 and TRBJ2-3; no firm D call. CDR3 length: 12 amino acids. The germline CDR1 and CDR2 sequences are SGHRS and YFSETQ. V gave up 4 bases and J gave up 8 bases, with 11 bases separating them. The CDR3 spells CASSPSESTQYF. Written as DNA, the CDR3 is TGCGCCAGCAGCCCCTCCGAGAGTACGCAGTATTTT.

This clone has a single count. This chain links TRBV6-5 with TRBJ1-2, with D tentatively TRBD1 (6 bases). CDR1 and CDR2 (germline): MNHEY, SVGAGI. The CDR3 length is 14 residues. Trimming took off 0 bases at V and 4 bases at J, with 9 bases between the two ends. The CDR3 sequence: CASSYSGAGYGYTF. For the CDR3, the DNA is TGTGCCAGCAGTTACTCGGGGGCCGGCTATGGCTACACCTTC.

The chain joins TRBV29-1 to TRBJ2-5, with 10 positions matching TRBD2. Per germline, CDR1 SQVTM and CDR2 ANQGSEA. J was trimmed by 5 bases and V by 6 bases; bases with no gene match: 9. The CDR3 totals 14 residues. The CDR3 reads CSVRVAGGLETQYF. For the CDR3, the DNA is TGCAGCGTAAGGGTAGCGGGAGGTCTGGAGACCCAGTACTTC.

The chain has TRBV5-4 and TRBJ2-5, with D possibly TRBD1 on 5 matching bases. Germline values: CDR1 SGHNT, CDR2 YYREEE (reference sequence). Trimming took off 1 base at V and 6 bases at J, with 10 bases between the two ends. This CDR3 is built from 13 residues. CDR3 region: CASSLPRDKTQYF. CDR3 DNA: TGTGCCAGCAGCTTGCCCAGGGATAAGACCCAGTACTTC.

V and J are TRBV11-2 and TRBJ2-5, with unresolved D. Germline assignment: CDR1 SGHAT and CDR2 FQNNGV. CDR3 length: 13 amino acids. V lost 5 bases, J lost 1 base, and 8 bases lay in between. For the CDR3, the DNA is TGTGCCAGCAGCCCTGGGCCCCAAGAGACCCAGTACTTC. This codes for CASSPGPQETQYF.

The gene calls are TRBV2 and TRBJ1-4, with unresolved D. The V end lost 2 bases, the J end lost 8 bases, and 6 bases lay between the germline ends. In germline, CDR1 is SNHLY, CDR2 FYNNEI. The CDR3 runs to 12 residues. CDR3 DNA sequence: TGTGCCAGCAGTGAAAGAGGAGAAAAACTGTTTTTT. This translates into CASSERGEKLFF.

The V and J genes are TRBV27 and TRBJ1-2, with D perhaps matching TRBD1 (6 bases). Trimming stripped 4 bases from V and 4 bases from J, with 13 bases between. Germline values: CDR1 MNHEY, CDR2 SMNVEV (reference sequence). This CDR3 is 14 amino acids long. CDR3 residues: CASSSGVNGYGYTF. In DNA form, the CDR3 reads TGTGCCAGCAGTTCAGGGGTTAACGGCTATGGCTACACCTTC.

The chain has TRBV29-1 and TRBJ1-1; 8 bases match TRBD1. CDR1 and CDR2 from the germline V gene are SQVTM and ANQGSEA. The ends lost 7 bases at V and 5 bases at J; junction bases unmatched: 12. This CDR3 comprises 14 residues. The CDR3, as DNA: TGCAGCGGATATAAGCAGGGGGCCGGGACTGAAGCTTTCTTT. Translated, it gives CSGYKQGAGTEAFF.

This chain links TRBV21-1 with TRBJ1-2. TRBV21-1 is annotated as a pseudogene. The CDR3 is 16 amino acids. The CDR3 DNA is TGTGCCAGCAGCAAGCAAAGCCCGGGGGGTGGTGGTGGCTACACCTTC. Its translation: CASSKQSPGGGGGYTF.

The genes are TRBV7-2 and TRBJ2-5; a possible D gene is TRBD1 (6 bases). Trimming removed 1 base at V and 2 bases at J, with 14 bases between. Germline CDR1 reads SGHTA; CDR2 reads FQGNSA. The CDR3 has 16 amino acids. In nucleotides, the CDR3 is TGTGCCAGCAGCTTAGAGCCAGGGGTAACTCAAGAGACCCAGTACTTC. Encoded protein: CASSLEPGVTQETQYF.

V and J are TRBV5-6 and TRBJ2-7; 8 bases line up with TRBD1. Germline CDR1 SGHDT, CDR2 YYEEEE. J lost 4 bases, V lost 5 bases, and 5 bases had no gene match. The length of the CDR3 is 13 residues. The CDR3 region has the DNA TGTGCCAGCAGTCGCAGGGGGCTTTACGAGCAGTACTTC. Protein sequence: CASSRRGLYEQYF.

This chain uses TRBV9 with TRBJ2-1, with TRBD2 identical over 7 bases. V lost 4 bases to trimming and J lost 3 bases; unmatched junction nucleotides: 7. Per the germline V gene, CDR1 is SGDLS and CDR2 is YYNGEE. This CDR3 has 15 residues. The CDR3 region is CASSLGRGIYNEQFF. The CDR3 DNA reads as TGTGCCAGCAGCCTAGGGAGGGGAATCTACAATGAGCAGTTCTTC.

The gene calls are TRBV28 and TRBJ1-4, with 9 bases fitting TRBD1. V was clipped by 6 bases and J by 8 bases; unmatched bases: 7. CDR3 length: 14 amino acids. CDR1 and CDR2 (germline): MDHEN, SYDVKM. In DNA, the CDR3 is TGTGCCAGCAGCTCGGGACAGGGAGGGGAAAAACTGTTTTTT. Translating it yields CASSSGQGGEKLFF.

This chain joins TRBV7-8 and TRBJ2-1; 8 nucleotides line up with TRBD1. CDR1 and CDR2 from the germline V gene are SGHVS and FQNEAQ. The junction had 6 bases not matched to a gene; V was cut back by 5 bases and J by 0 bases. The CDR3 contains 16 residues. The DNA of the CDR3 is TGTGCCAGCAGCCCCAGGGGGCGCGTCTCCTACAATGAGCAGTTCTTC. Translation gives CASSPRGRVSYNEQFF.

This rearrangement joins TRBV7-6 to TRBJ2-5, with 8 bases fitting TRBD1. The J call may be faulty, since TRBJ2-7 better matches the DNA end. The CDR3 contains 15 residues. Germline V gene sequence: CDR1 SGHVS, CDR2 FNYEAQ. CDR3 in amino acids: CASSLGDRLSYEQYF. In nucleotides, the CDR3 is TGTGCCAGCAGCTTAGGGGACAGGCTTTCTTACGAGCAGTACTTC.